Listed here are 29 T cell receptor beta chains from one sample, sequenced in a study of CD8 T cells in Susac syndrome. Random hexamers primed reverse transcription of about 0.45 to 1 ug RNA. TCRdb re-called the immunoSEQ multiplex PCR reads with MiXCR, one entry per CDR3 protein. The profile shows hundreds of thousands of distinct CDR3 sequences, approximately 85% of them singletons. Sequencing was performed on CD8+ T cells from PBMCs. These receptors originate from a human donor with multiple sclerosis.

In DNA form, the CDR3 reads TGTGCCAGCAGTTTACATGGGTCGAACACCGGGGAGCTGTTTTTT. Its translation: CASSLHGSNTGELFF. The chain joins TRBV27 to TRBJ2-2; D remains unclear. The CDR3 has 15 amino acids. Trimming took off 2 bases at V and 0 bases at J, with 7 bases between the two ends. The germline CDR1 and CDR2 sequences are MNHEY and SMNVEV (reference sequence).

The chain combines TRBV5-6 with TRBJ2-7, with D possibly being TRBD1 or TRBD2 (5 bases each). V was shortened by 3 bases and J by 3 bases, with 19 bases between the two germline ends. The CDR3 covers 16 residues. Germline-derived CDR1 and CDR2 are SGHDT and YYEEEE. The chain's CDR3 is CASSSTGTPRDYEQYF. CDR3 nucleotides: TGTGCCAGCAGCTCCACCGGGACGCCGCGAGACTACGAGCAGTACTTC.

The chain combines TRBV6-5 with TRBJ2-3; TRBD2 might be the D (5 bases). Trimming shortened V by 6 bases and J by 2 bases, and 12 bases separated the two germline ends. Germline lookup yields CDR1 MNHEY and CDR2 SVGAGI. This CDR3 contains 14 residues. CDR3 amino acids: CASRGLPPTDTQYF. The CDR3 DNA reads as TGTGCCAGCAGAGGACTCCCGCCCACAGATACGCAGTATTTT.

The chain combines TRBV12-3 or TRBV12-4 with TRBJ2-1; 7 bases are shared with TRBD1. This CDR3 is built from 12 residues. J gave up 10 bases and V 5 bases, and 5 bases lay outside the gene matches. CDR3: CASSQTGVEQFF. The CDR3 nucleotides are TGTGCCAGCAGTCAAACAGGGGTAGAGCAGTTCTTC.

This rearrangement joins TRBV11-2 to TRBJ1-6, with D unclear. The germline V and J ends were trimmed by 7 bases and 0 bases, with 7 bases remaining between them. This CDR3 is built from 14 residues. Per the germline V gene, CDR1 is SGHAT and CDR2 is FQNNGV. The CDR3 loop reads CASNFNSYNSPLHF. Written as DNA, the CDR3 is TGTGCCAGCAACTTTAACTCCTATAATTCACCCCTCCACTTT.

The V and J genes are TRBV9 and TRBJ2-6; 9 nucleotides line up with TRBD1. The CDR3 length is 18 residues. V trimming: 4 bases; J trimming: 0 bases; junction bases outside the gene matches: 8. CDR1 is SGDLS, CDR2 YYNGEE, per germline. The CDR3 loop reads CASSPRDRAYSGANVLTF. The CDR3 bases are TGTGCCAGCAGCCCTCGGGACAGGGCTTACTCTGGGGCCAACGTCCTGACTTTC.

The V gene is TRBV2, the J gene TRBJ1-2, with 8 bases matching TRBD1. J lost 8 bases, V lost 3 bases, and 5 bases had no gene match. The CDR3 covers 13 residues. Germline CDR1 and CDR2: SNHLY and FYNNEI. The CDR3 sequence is CASSEDREGGYTF. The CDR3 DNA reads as TGTGCCAGCAGTGAGGACAGGGAGGGAGGCTACACCTTC.

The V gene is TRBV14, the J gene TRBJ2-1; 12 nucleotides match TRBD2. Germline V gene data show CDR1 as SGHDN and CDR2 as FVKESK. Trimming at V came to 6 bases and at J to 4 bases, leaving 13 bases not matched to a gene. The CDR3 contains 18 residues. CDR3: CASRTSGRSLTGYNEQFF. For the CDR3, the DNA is TGTGCCAGCAGAACTAGCGGGAGGTCCCTGACGGGGTACAATGAGCAGTTCTTC.

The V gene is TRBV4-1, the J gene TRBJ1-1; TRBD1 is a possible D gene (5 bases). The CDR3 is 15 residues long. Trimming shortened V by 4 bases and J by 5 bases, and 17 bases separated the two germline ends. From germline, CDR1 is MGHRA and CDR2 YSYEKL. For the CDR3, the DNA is TGCGCCAGCAGCCGAGGGGCCTATGGGGTTACTGAAGCTTTCTTT. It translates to CASSRGAYGVTEAFF.

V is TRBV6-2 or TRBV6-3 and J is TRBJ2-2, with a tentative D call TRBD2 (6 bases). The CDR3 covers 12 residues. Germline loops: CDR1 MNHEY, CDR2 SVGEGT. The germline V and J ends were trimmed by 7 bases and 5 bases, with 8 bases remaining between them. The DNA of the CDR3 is TGTGCCAGCATAGCGGAAACCGGGGAGCTGTTTTTT. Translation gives CASIAETGELFF.

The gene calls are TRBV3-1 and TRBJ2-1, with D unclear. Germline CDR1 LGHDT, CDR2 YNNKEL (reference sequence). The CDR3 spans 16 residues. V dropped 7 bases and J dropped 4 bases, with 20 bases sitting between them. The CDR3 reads CASTETPNAGYNEQFF. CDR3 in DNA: TGTGCCAGCACCGAAACACCCAATGCCGGATACAATGAGCAGTTCTTC.

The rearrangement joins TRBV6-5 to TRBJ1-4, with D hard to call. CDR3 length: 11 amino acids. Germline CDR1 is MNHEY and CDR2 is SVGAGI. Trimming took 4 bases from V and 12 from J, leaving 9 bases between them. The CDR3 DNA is TGTGCCAGCAGTTCTGGATTAGAACTGTTTTTT. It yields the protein CASSSGLELFF.

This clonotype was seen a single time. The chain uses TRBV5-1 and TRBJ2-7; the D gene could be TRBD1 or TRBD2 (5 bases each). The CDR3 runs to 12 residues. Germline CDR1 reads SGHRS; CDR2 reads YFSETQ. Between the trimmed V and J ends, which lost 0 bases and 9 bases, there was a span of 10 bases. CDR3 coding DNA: TGCGCCAGCAGCTTGGCCGGGGACGGGCAGTACTTC. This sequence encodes CASSLAGDGQYF. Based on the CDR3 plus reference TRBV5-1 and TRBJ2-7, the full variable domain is KAGVTQTPRYLIKTRGQQVTLSCSPISGHRSVSWYQQTPGQGLQFLFEYFSETQRNKGNFPGRFSGRQFSNSRSEMNVSTLELGDSALYLCASSLAGDGQYFGPGTRLTVT.

The CDR3 loop is CASTTTGGEPEPQHF. The CDR3 bases are TGTGCCAGCACAACTACAGGGGGCGAGCCGGAGCCCCAGCATTTT. The J gene is TRBJ1-5, the V gene TRBV12-3 or TRBV12-4; 9 bases fit TRBD1. The CDR3 runs 15 residues. With V trimmed by 7 bases and J by 8 bases, 12 bases remained unmatched.

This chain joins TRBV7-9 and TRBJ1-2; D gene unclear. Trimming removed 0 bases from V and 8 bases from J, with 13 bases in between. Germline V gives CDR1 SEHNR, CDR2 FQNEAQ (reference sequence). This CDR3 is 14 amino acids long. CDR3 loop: CASSLALDGRGYTF. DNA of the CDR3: TGTGCCAGCAGCTTAGCGCTAGATGGTCGGGGCTACACCTTC.

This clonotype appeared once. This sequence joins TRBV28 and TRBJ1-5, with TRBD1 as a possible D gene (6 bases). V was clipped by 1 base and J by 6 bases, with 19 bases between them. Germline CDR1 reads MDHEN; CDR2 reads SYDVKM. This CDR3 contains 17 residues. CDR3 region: CASSLLGPGAHGQPQHF. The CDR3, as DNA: TGTGCCAGCAGTTTATTGGGTCCGGGGGCGCATGGTCAGCCCCAGCATTTT.

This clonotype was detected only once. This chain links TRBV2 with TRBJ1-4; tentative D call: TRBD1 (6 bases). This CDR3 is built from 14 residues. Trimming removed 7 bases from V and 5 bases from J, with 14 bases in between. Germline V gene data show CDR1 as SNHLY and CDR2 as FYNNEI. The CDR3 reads CASTSEGENEKLFF. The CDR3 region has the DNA TGTGCCAGCACCTCCGAGGGGGAGAATGAAAAACTGTTTTTT.

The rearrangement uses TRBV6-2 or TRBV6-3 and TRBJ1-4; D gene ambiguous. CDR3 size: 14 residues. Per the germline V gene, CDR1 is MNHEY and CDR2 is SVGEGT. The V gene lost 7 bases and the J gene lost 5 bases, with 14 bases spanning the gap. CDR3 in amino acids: CASTGPTLNEKLFF. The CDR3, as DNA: TGTGCCAGCACCGGACCTACTCTGAATGAAAAACTGTTTTTT.

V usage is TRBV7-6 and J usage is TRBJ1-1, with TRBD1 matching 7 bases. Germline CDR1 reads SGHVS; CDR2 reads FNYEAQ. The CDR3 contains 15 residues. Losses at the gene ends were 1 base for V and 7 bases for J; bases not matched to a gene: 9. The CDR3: CASSLGETGFNEAFF. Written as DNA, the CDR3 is TGTGCCAGCAGCTTAGGGGAGACAGGGTTTAATGAAGCTTTCTTT.

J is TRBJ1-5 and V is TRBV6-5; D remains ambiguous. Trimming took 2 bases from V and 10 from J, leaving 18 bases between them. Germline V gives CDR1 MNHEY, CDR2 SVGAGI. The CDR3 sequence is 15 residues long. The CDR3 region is CASSYVRTPEEPQHF. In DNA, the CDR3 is TGTGCCAGCAGTTACGTCCGTACCCCAGAAGAACCCCAGCATTTT.

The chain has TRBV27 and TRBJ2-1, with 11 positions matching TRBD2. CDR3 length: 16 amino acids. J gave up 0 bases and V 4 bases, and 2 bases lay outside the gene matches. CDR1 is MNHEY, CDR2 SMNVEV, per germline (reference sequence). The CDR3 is CASSWGLADSYNEQFF. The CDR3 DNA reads TGTGCCAGCAGTTGGGGACTAGCGGACTCCTACAATGAGCAGTTCTTC.

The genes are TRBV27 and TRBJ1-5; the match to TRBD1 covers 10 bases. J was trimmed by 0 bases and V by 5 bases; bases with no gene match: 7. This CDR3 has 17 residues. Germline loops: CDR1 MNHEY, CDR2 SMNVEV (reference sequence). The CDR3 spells CASSTGQGRYSNQPQHF. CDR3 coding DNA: TGTGCCAGCAGTACGGGACAGGGGAGATATAGCAATCAGCCCCAGCATTTT.

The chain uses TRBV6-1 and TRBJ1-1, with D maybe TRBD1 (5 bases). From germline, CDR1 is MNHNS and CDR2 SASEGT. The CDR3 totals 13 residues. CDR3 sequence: CAEGRDLNTEAFF. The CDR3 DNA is TGTGCAGAGGGAAGGGACTTGAACACTGAAGCTTTCTTT.

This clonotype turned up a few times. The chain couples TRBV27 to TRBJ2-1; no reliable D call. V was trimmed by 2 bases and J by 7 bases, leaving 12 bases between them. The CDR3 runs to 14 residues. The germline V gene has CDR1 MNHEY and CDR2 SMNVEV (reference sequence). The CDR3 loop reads CASSLVGSGNEQFF. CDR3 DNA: TGTGCCAGCAGTTTAGTGGGATCCGGGAATGAGCAGTTCTTC.

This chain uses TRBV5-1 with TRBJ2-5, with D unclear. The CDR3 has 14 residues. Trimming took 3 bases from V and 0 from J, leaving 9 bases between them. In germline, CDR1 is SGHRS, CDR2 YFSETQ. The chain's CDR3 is CASSSRMYQETQYF. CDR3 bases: TGCGCCAGCAGCTCCAGGATGTACCAAGAGACCCAGTACTTC.

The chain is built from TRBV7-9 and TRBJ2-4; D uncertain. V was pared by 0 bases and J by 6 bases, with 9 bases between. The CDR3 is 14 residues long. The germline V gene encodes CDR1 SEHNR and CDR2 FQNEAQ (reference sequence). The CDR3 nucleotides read TGTGCCAGCAGCTTAGCACAGAACCCAAACATTCAGTACTTC. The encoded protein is CASSLAQNPNIQYF. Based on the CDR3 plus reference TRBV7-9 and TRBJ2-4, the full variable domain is DTGVSQNPRHKITKRGQNVTFRCDPISEHNRLYWYRQTLGQGPEFLTYFQNEAQLEKSRLLSDRFSAERPKGSFSTLEIQRTEQGDSAMYLCASSLAQNPNIQYFGAGTRLSVL.

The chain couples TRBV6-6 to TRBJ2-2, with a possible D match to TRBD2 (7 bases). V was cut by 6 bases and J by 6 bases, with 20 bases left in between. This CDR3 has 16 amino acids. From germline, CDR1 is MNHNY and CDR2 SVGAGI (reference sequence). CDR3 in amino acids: CASRGGPKGTSGELFF. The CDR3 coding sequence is TGTGCCAGCAGGGGGGGGCCGAAGGGGACATCCGGGGAGCTGTTTTTT.

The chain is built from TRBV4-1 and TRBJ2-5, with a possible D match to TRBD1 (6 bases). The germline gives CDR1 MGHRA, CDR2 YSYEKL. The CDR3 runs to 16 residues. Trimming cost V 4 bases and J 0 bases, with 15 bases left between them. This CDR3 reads CASSPQGQRYQETQYF. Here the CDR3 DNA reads TGCGCCAGCAGCCCCCAAGGACAGCGGTACCAAGAGACCCAGTACTTC.

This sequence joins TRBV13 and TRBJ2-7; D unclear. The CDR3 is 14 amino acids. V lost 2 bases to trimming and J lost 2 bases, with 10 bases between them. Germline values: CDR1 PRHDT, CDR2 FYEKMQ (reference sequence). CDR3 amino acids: CASSLRDFPYEQYF. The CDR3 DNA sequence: TGTGCCAGCAGCTTAAGGGATTTCCCCTACGAGCAGTACTTC.